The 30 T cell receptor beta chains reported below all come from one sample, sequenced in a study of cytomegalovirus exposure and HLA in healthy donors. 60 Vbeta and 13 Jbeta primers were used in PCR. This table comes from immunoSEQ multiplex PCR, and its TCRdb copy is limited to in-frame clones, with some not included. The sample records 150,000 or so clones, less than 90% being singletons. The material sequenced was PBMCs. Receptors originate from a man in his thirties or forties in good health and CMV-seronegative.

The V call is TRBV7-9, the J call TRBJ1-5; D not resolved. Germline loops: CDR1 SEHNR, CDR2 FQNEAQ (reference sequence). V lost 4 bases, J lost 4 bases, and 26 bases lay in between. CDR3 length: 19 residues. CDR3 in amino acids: CASSYGGIAGPLGNQPQHF. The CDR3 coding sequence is TGTGCCAGCAGCTATGGCGGGATTGCGGGTCCCCTGGGGAATCAGCCCCAGCATTTT. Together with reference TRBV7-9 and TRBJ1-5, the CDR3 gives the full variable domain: DTGVSQNPRHKITKRGQNVTFRCDPISEHNRLYWYRQTLGQGPEFLTYFQNEAQLEKSRLLSDRFSAERPKGSFSTLEIQRTEQGDSAMYLCASSYGGIAGPLGNQPQHFGDGTRLSIL.

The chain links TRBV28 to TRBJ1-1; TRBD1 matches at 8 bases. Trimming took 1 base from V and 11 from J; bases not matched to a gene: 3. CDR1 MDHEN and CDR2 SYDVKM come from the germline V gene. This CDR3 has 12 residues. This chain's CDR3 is CASSLLDRVAFF. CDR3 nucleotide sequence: TGTGCCAGCAGTTTATTGGACAGGGTGGCTTTCTTT.

The CDR3 loop is CASSSGQGIKKLFF. The CDR3 DNA is TGTGCCAGCAGCTCGGGACAGGGGATCAAGAAACTGTTTTTT. The V call is TRBV7-2, the J call TRBJ1-4, with 10 bases lining up with TRBD1. Germline lookup yields CDR1 SGHTA and CDR2 FQGNSA. Losses at the gene ends were 4 bases for V and 11 bases for J; bases not matched to a gene: 7. The CDR3 totals 14 residues.

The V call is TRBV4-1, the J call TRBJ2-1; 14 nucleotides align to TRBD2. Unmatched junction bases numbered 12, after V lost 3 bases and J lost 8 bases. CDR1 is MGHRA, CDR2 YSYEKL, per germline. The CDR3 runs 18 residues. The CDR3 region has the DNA TGCGCCAGCAGCCACACTCCGCGGACTAGCGGGAGGAAGGATGAGCAGTTCTTC. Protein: CASSHTPRTSGRKDEQFF.

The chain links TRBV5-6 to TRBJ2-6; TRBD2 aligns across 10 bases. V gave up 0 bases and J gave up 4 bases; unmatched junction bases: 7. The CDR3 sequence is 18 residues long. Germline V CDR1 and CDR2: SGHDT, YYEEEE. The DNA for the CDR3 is TGTGCCAGCAGCTTGGTCGGGCTAGCGGGAGCCGGGGCCAACGTCCTGACTTTC. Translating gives CASSLVGLAGAGANVLTF.

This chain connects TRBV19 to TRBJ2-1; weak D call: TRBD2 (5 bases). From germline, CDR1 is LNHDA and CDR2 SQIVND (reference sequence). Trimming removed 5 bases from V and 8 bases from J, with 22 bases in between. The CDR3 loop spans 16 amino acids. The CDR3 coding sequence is TGTGCCAGTAGTTACGGACTCATAACTCTACAAGATGAGCAGTTCTTC. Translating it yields CASSYGLITLQDEQFF. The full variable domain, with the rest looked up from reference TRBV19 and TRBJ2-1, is DGGITQSPKYLFRKEGQNVTLSCEQNLNHDAMYWYRQDPGQGLRLIYYSQIVNDFQKGDIAEGYSVSREKKESFPLTVTSAQKNPTAFYLCASSYGLITLQDEQFFGPGTRLTVL.

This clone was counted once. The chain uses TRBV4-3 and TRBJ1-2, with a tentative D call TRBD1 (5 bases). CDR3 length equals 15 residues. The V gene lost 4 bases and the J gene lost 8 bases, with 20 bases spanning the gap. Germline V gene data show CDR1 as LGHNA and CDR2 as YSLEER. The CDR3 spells CASSPALQGLYGYTF. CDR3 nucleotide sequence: TGCGCCAGCAGCCCCGCGTTGCAGGGTTTGTACGGCTACACCTTC.

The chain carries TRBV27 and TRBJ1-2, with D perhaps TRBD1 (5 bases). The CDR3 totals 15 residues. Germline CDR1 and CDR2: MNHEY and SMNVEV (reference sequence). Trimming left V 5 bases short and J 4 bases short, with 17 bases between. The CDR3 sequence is CASSPWVGVIYGYTF. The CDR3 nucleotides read TGTGCCAGCAGTCCCTGGGTAGGGGTAATCTATGGCTACACCTTC.

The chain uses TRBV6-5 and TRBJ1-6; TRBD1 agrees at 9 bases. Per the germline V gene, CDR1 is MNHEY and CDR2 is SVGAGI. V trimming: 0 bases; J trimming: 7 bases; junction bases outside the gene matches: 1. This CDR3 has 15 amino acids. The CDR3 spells CASSYSGTGNSPLHF. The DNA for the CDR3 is TGTGCCAGCAGTTACTCGGGGACAGGGAATTCACCCCTCCACTTT.

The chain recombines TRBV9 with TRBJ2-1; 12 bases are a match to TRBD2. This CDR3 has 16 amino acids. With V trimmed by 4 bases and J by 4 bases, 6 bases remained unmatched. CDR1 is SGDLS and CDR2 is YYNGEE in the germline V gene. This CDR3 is CASSSRTSGVYNEQFF. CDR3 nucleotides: TGTGCCAGCAGCTCTCGGACTAGCGGGGTATACAATGAGCAGTTCTTC.

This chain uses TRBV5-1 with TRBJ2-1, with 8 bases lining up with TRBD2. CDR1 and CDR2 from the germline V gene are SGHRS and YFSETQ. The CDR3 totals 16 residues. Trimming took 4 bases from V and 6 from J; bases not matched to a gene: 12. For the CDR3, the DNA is TGCGCCAGCAGCGTGAAGCTAGCGGGTCGGGTCAATGAGCAGTTCTTC. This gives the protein CASSVKLAGRVNEQFF.

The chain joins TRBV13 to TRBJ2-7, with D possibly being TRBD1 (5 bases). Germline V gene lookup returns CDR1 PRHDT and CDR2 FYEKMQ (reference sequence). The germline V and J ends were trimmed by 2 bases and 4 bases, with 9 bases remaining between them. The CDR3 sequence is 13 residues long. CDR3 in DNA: TGTGCCAGCAGCTTACAAGGGGTGTACGAGCAGTACTTC. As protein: CASSLQGVYEQYF.

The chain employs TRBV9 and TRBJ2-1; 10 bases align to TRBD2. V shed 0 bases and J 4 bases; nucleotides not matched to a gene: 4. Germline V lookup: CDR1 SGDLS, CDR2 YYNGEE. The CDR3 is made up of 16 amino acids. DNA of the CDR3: TGTGCCAGCAGCGTAGGGCTAGCGGGAGTGTACAATGAGCAGTTCTTC. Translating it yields CASSVGLAGVYNEQFF.

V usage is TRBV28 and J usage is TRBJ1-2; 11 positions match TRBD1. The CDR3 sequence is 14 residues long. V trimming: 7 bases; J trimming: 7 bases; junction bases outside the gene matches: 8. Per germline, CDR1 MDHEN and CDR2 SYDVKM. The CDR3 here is CASKLRTGGFGYTF. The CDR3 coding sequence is TGTGCCAGCAAGTTGAGGACAGGGGGCTTTGGCTACACCTTC.

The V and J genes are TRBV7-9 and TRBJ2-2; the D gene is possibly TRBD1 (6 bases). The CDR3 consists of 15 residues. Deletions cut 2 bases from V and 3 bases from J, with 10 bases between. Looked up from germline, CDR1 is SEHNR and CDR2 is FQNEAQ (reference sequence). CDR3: CASSLTGWDTGELFF. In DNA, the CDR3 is TGTGCCAGCAGCTTAACAGGGTGGGACACCGGGGAGCTGTTTTTT.

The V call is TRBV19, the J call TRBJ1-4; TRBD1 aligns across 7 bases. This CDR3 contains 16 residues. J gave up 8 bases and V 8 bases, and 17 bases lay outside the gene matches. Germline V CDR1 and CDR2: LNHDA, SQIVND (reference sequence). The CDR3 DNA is TGTGCCAGTGCTGACAGGGACCGAGTTCAACGCGAAAAACTGTTTTTT. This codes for CASADRDRVQREKLFF.

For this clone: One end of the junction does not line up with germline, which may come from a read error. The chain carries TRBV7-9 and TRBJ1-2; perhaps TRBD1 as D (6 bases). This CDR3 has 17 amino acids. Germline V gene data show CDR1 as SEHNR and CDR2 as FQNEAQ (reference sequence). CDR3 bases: TGTTCCAGCAGCTTAGCCGTTGGACAGCAGCTTAACTATGGCTACACCTTC. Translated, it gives CSSSLAVGQQLNYGYTF.

CDR3 sequence reads: CASSSPGSSGEKLFF. The DNA for the CDR3 is TGTGCCAGCAGCTCCCCTGGGAGCTCGGGGGAAAAACTGTTTTTT. The rearrangement uses TRBV28 and TRBJ1-4, with D unclear. From germline, CDR1 is MDHEN and CDR2 SYDVKM. The CDR3 spans 15 residues. Between the trimmed V and J ends, which lost 6 bases and 8 bases, there was a span of 19 bases. The complete variable domain, with remaining parts taken from reference TRBV28 and TRBJ1-4, reads DVKVTQSSRYLVKRTGEKVFLECVQDMDHENMFWYRQDPGLGLRLIYFSYDVKMKEKGDIPEGYSVSREKKERFSLILESASTNQTSMYLCASSSPGSSGEKLFFGSGTQLSVL.

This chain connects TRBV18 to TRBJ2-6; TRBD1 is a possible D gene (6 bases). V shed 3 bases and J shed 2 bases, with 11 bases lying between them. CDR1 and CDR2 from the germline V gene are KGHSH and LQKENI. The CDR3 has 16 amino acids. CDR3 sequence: CASSPTKGAGANVLTF. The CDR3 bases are TGTGCCAGCTCACCCACGAAGGGGGCTGGGGCCAACGTCCTGACTTTC.

The CDR3 sequence: CASSQDRGRNEQYF. As DNA, the CDR3 is TGTGCCAGCAGTCAGGACAGGGGGCGGAACGAGCAGTACTTC. V and J are TRBV6-5 and TRBJ2-7; 11 nucleotides agree with TRBD1. The CDR3 is 14 amino acids. CDR1 MNHEY and CDR2 SVGAGI come from the germline V gene. With 5 bases clipped from V and 5 bases from J, the junction kept 5 bases outside the gene matches.

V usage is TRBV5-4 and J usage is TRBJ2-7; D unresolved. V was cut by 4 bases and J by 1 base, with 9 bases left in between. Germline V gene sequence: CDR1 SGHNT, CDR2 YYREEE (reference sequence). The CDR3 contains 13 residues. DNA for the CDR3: TGTGCCAGCAGCAGCCGGAGTTCCTACGAGCAGTACTTC. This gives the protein CASSSRSSYEQYF.

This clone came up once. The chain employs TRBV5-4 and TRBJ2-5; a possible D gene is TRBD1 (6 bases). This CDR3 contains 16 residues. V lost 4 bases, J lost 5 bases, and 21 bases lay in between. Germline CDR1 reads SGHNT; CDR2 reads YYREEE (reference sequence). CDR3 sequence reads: CASSPRPTGSSETQYF. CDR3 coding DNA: TGTGCCAGCAGCCCACGCCCTACAGGGTCCTCGGAGACCCAGTACTTC.

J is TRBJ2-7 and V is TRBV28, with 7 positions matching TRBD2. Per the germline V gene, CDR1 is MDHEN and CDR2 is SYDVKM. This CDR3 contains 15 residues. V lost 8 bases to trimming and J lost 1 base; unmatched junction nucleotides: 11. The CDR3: CASYLAGAPSYEQYF. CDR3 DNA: TGTGCCAGCTATCTGGCGGGAGCCCCATCCTACGAGCAGTACTTC.

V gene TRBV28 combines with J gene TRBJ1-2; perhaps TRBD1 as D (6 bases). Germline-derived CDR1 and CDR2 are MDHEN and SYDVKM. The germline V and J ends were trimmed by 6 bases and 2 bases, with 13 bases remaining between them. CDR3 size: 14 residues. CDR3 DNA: TGTGCCAGCAGAGGGGGGGGATCGAACTATGGCTACACCTTC. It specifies CASRGGGSNYGYTF.

The CDR3, as DNA: TGCGCCAGCAGCGCCGGCACAGGGACCGCCTATGGCTACACCTTC. Translating it yields CASSAGTGTAYGYTF. This rearrangement joins TRBV5-1 to TRBJ1-2; possibly TRBD1 for D (6 bases). The germline V and J ends were trimmed by 4 bases and 4 bases, with 17 bases remaining between them. The CDR3 has 15 residues. Looked up from germline, CDR1 is SGHRS and CDR2 is YFSETQ.

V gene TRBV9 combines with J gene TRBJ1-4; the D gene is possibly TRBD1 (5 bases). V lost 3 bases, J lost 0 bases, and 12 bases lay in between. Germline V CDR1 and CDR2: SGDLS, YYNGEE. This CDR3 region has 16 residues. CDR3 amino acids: CASSEGLWATNEKLFF. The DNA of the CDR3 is TGTGCCAGCAGCGAGGGGTTGTGGGCAACTAATGAAAAACTGTTTTTT.

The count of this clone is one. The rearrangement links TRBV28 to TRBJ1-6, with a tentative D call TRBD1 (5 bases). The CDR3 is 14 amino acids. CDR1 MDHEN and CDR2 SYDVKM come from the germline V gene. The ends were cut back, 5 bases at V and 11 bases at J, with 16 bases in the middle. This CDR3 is CASSLRREAAPLHF. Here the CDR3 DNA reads TGTGCCAGCAGTCTTCGCAGGGAAGCCGCACCCCTCCACTTT.

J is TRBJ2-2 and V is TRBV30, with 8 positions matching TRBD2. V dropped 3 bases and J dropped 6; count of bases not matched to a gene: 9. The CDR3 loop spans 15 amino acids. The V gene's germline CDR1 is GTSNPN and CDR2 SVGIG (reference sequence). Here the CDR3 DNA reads TGTGCCTGGAGCATAGCGGGATTAGTTCCCGGGGAGCTGTTTTTT. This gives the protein CAWSIAGLVPGELFF.

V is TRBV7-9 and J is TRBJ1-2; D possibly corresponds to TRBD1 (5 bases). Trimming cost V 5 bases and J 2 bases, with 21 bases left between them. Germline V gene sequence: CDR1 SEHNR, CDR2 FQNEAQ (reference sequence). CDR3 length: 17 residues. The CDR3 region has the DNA TGTGCCAGCAGCATTAGGAGGAGGGGCACTTCGAACTATGGCTACACCTTC. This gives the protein CASSIRRRGTSNYGYTF.

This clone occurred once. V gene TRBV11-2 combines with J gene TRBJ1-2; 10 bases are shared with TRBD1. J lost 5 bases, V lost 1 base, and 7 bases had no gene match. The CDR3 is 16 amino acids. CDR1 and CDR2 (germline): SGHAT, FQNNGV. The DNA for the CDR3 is TGTGCCAGCAGCTTAGCAGACAGGGGGCGCGGGTATGGCTACACCTTC. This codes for CASSLADRGRGYGYTF.